These 27 T cell receptor beta chains were sequenced from one sample in a study of shared clonotypes between healthy human individuals. The assay was immunoSEQ multiplex PCR, and TCRdb's table has in-frame clones only and misses some. Among about 2.4 million clones, just over 90% were seen once, and the ten largest hold roughly 0.15%. Input material: naive CD4+ T cells sorted from blood. Subset reported: CD45RA+ positively selected. The receptors originated from a man between 18 and 29 years old in good health.

Remarks on this clone: This CDR3 is also generated by other DNA sequences in the sample. The rearrangement links TRBV9 to TRBJ1-2; D unresolved. This CDR3 is 12 amino acids long. The germline V gene has CDR1 SGDLS and CDR2 YYNGEE. Trimming pared 4 bases from V and 5 bases from J, leaving 9 bases between. The CDR3 DNA reads as TGTGCCAGCAGCCCAGGTCCTTATGGCTACACCTTC. It yields the protein CASSPGPYGYTF.

The chain employs TRBV5-1 and TRBJ1-4; D remains ambiguous. The germline V gene encodes CDR1 SGHRS and CDR2 YFSETQ. Trimming stripped 0 bases from V and 4 bases from J, with 13 bases between. The CDR3 has 16 residues. In DNA form, the CDR3 reads TGCGCCAGCAGCTTGGGGAGAGGCGTTGGTAATGAAAAACTGTTTTTT. Translated, it gives CASSLGRGVGNEKLFF.

This chain joins TRBV10-3 and TRBJ1-2, with a weak D call TRBD1 (5 bases). The CDR3 length is 15 residues. Trimming left V 2 bases short and J 0 bases short, with 10 bases between. Germline CDR1 ENHRY, CDR2 SYGVKD. CDR3 coding DNA: TGTGCCATCAGTGAGACGGGGCTTGCTAACTATGGCTACACCTTC. Encoded protein: CAISETGLANYGYTF.

The chain uses TRBV6-5 and TRBJ2-1, with TRBD2 matching over 10 bases. Germline CDR1 and CDR2: MNHEY and SVGAGI. The CDR3 contains 15 residues. The trim removed 5 bases at V and 7 bases at J, leaving 8 bases unmatched. The CDR3 spells CASSRLLAGQNEQFF. The CDR3 nucleotides read TGTGCCAGCAGTCGACTACTAGCGGGGCAAAATGAGCAGTTCTTC.

The V call is TRBV29-1, the J call TRBJ1-2, with D maybe TRBD1 (6 bases). Germline CDR1 and CDR2: SQVTM and ANQGSEA. There are 14 residues in the CDR3. V was trimmed by 6 bases and J by 2 bases, leaving 16 bases between them. Here the CDR3 DNA reads TGCAGCGTGGCGCTAGGACAGTTAAACTATGGCTACACCTTC. Its protein is CSVALGQLNYGYTF.

The CDR3 region is CATSRDTLAKNTQYF. CDR3 sequence (DNA): TGTGCCACCAGCAGAGATACACTAGCGAAAAATACGCAGTATTTT. This chain links TRBV15 with TRBJ2-3; 7 bases align to TRBD2. Germline CDR1 reads LNHNV; CDR2 reads YYDKDF (reference sequence). J was trimmed by 7 bases and V by 0 bases; bases with no gene match: 7. There are 15 residues in the CDR3.

The chain links TRBV28 to TRBJ1-2, with 7 bases lining up with TRBD1. Germline CDR1 and CDR2: MDHEN and SYDVKM. The CDR3 spans 12 residues. With V trimmed by 6 bases and J by 7 bases, 5 bases remained unmatched. CDR3 sequence: CASRLQGLGYTF. CDR3 sequence (DNA): TGTGCCAGCAGATTACAGGGGCTTGGCTACACCTTC.

This clone was recorded a few times. The gene calls are TRBV2 and TRBJ1-5; D is ambiguous. V was pared by 6 bases and J by 7 bases, with 13 bases between. This CDR3 comprises 13 residues. Germline-derived CDR1 and CDR2 are SNHLY and FYNNEI. This chain's CDR3 is CASSEERGQPQHF. CDR3 DNA: TGTGCCAGCAGCGAGGAACGGGGACAGCCCCAGCATTTT.

The chain links TRBV2 to TRBJ1-6; possibly TRBD1 for D (5 bases). CDR1 and CDR2 (germline): SNHLY, FYNNEI. With 5 bases removed from V and 11 bases from J, the gap between germline ends came to 10 bases. This CDR3 spans 12 amino acids. CDR3 DNA sequence: TGTGCCAGCAGTCCCAGGGTTCCACCCCTCCACTTT. Residues: CASSPRVPPLHF.

This clone has more than one count but fewer than ten. The V call is TRBV14, the J call TRBJ1-1; the D is unclear. This CDR3 has 13 residues. V was cut by 0 bases and J by 4 bases, with 6 bases left in between. Germline-derived CDR1 and CDR2 are SGHDN and FVKESK. The CDR3 region is CASSQDRFTEAFF. The CDR3 nucleotides read TGTGCCAGCAGCCAAGACAGGTTCACTGAAGCTTTCTTT.

The CDR3 DNA reads TGTGCCAGCAGCTTGGGGGTGCCACACACAGATACGCAGTATTTT. Translating it yields CASSLGVPHTDTQYF. V is TRBV5-4 and J is TRBJ2-3; no reliable D call. The length of the CDR3 is 15 residues. Per the germline V gene, CDR1 is SGHNT and CDR2 is YYREEE (reference sequence). V lost 0 bases and J 2 bases, leaving 10 bases between the germline ends.

A remark on this clone: A read error may produce the germline difference seen at one junction end. J is TRBJ2-1 and V is TRBV7-7; weak D call: TRBD2 (6 bases). The germline CDR1 and CDR2 sequences are SSHAT and FNYEAQ (reference sequence). The CDR3 loop spans 15 amino acids. DNA for the CDR3: TGTGCTAGCAGCTTGAAGGAGGGGTCCTACAATGAGCAGTTCTTC. Translating it yields CASSLKEGSYNEQFF.

The genes are TRBV2 and TRBJ2-1; a weak D match, TRBD1 (6 bases). Germline V gene sequence: CDR1 SNHLY, CDR2 FYNNEI. The germline V and J ends were trimmed by 5 bases and 5 bases, with 10 bases remaining between them. The CDR3 sequence is 13 residues long. This CDR3 reads CASSYRENNEQFF. DNA for the CDR3: TGTGCCAGCAGTTACAGGGAGAACAATGAGCAGTTCTTC.

This chain connects TRBV15 to TRBJ2-4; 8 nucleotides agree with TRBD2. Germline CDR1 and CDR2: LNHNV and YYDKDF (reference sequence). The V segment lost 3 bases and the J segment 6 bases; nucleotides outside the gene matches: 10. This CDR3 has 16 residues. CDR3 nucleotide sequence: TGTGCCACCAGCAGGAGTTTGGGACTAGGGCGAAACATTCAGTACTTC. It codes for CATSRSLGLGRNIQYF. The whole variable domain, remainder taken from reference TRBV15 and TRBJ2-4, is DAMVIQNPRYQVTQFGKPVTLSCSQTLNHNVMYWYQQKSSQAPKLLFHYYDKDFNNEADTPDNFQSRRPNTSFCFLDIRSPGLGDTAMYLCATSRSLGLGRNIQYFGAGTRLSVL.

This sequence joins TRBV9 and TRBJ2-3; D might be TRBD2 (7 bases). CDR3 length equals 14 residues. Trimming stripped 0 bases from V and 5 bases from J, with 10 bases between. Germline V lookup: CDR1 SGDLS, CDR2 YYNGEE. CDR3 in DNA: TGTGCCAGCAGCGTAGGAGGGGGGGGAGATACGCAGTATTTT. This encodes CASSVGGGGDTQYF.

The chain links TRBV6-6 to TRBJ2-5; 9 nucleotides match TRBD1. The length of the CDR3 is 15 residues. V shed 4 bases and J 5 bases; nucleotides not matched to a gene: 8. Germline CDR1 and CDR2: MNHNY and SVGAGI (reference sequence). Written as DNA, the CDR3 is TGTGCCAGCAGTTTGACAGGGGGGGTTGGGGAGACCCAGTACTTC. Translated: CASSLTGGVGETQYF.

This clone was recorded a few times. The rearrangement uses TRBV10-1 and TRBJ1-6; TRBD1 agrees at 10 bases. Trimming took 11 bases from V and 8 from J; bases not matched to a gene: 6. Germline V gene lookup returns CDR1 WNHNN and CDR2 SYGVQD (reference sequence). The CDR3 consists of 13 residues. The CDR3: CASAGQGDSPLHF. CDR3 in DNA: TGCGCCTCCGCTGGACAGGGGGATTCACCCCTCCACTTT.

V usage is TRBV19 and J usage is TRBJ1-1, with D unresolved. This CDR3 has 15 amino acids. Germline CDR1 and CDR2: LNHDA and SQIVND (reference sequence). Between the trimmed V and J ends, which lost 9 bases and 0 bases, there was a span of 17 bases. The CDR3 sequence: CASVVSGTMNTEAFF. DNA for the CDR3: TGTGCCAGCGTTGTTAGTGGTACCATGAACACTGAAGCTTTCTTT.

As concerns this clone: Other DNA variants within this sample encode the same CDR3. The chain uses TRBV2 and TRBJ2-7; D is uncertain. The CDR3 runs 13 residues. V lost 6 bases and J lost 0, with 9 bases in between. Germline values: CDR1 SNHLY, CDR2 FYNNEI. The CDR3 DNA follows: TGTGCCAGCAGGCGTGATCTCTCCTACGAGCAGTACTTC. This encodes CASRRDLSYEQYF.

The chain recombines TRBV9 with TRBJ1-2; D is unresolved. In germline, CDR1 is SGDLS, CDR2 YYNGEE. V dropped 0 bases and J dropped 0 bases, with 9 bases sitting between them. This CDR3 spans 15 amino acids. The CDR3 nucleotides are TGTGCCAGCAGCGTAGCGGCCAGTGCTAACTATGGCTACACCTTC. As protein: CASSVAASANYGYTF.

The gene calls are TRBV23-1 and TRBJ2-6; perhaps TRBD1 as D (6 bases). TRBV23-1 is recorded as an ORF, its role being uncertain. Trimming pared 11 bases from V and 0 bases from J, leaving 14 bases between. The CDR3 has 15 residues. The CDR3, as DNA: TGCGCCTTCCGGGACACGAGCTCTGGGGCCAACGTCCTGACTTTC. It is translated as CAFRDTSSGANVLTF.

This clone was observed once. This chain connects TRBV19 to TRBJ2-5, with 10 bases identical to TRBD2. V was pared by 5 bases and J by 2 bases, with 5 bases of the junction left unmatched. The germline V gene has CDR1 LNHDA and CDR2 SQIVND (reference sequence). This CDR3 has 15 residues. The CDR3 bases are TGTGCCAGTAGTCCACTAGCGGGGCCACAAGAGACCCAGTACTTC. Its protein product is CASSPLAGPQETQYF. The full variable domain, completed using reference TRBV19 and TRBJ2-5, is DGGITQSPKYLFRKEGQNVTLSCEQNLNHDAMYWYRQDPGQGLRLIYYSQIVNDFQKGDIAEGYSVSREKKESFPLTVTSAQKNPTAFYLCASSPLAGPQETQYFGPGTRLLVL.

The chain recombines TRBV7-8 with TRBJ1-5, with D maybe TRBD1 (5 bases). Germline V gives CDR1 SGHVS, CDR2 FQNEAQ. CDR3 length: 19 residues. Deletions cut 0 bases from V and 2 bases from J, with 20 bases between. The CDR3 is CASSLAHGRASVGNQPQHF. The CDR3 nucleotides read TGTGCCAGCAGCTTAGCGCACGGCAGGGCTTCTGTGGGCAATCAGCCCCAGCATTTT.

The gene calls are TRBV14 and TRBJ2-3; 8 bases line up with TRBD2. V dropped 5 bases and J dropped 1; count of bases not matched to a gene: 11. The CDR3 runs to 17 residues. Germline V CDR1 and CDR2: SGHDN, FVKESK. The CDR3 nucleotides read TGTGCCAGCAGCGAGCGGGGGCCAGGGTACGGCACAGATACGCAGTATTTT. It yields the protein CASSERGPGYGTDTQYF.

This rearrangement joins TRBV19 to TRBJ1-1; D is unclear. Trimming stripped 6 bases from V and 0 bases from J, with 11 bases between. Germline V gene sequence: CDR1 LNHDA, CDR2 SQIVND (reference sequence). The CDR3 runs to 14 residues. The CDR3: CASSRIELNTEAFF. CDR3 DNA: TGTGCCAGTAGCCGAATAGAGCTGAACACTGAAGCTTTCTTT.

This rearrangement joins TRBV5-1 to TRBJ2-3; weak D call: TRBD2 (6 bases). The CDR3 covers 16 residues. V was clipped by 4 bases and J by 0 bases, with 15 bases between them. The germline CDR1 and CDR2 sequences are SGHRS and YFSETQ. DNA of the CDR3: TGCGCCAGCAGCACTCTTGGACTACCAAGCACAGATACGCAGTATTTT. It specifies CASSTLGLPSTDTQYF.

V is TRBV18 and J is TRBJ2-2, with unresolved D. Germline values: CDR1 KGHSH, CDR2 LQKENI. Trimming took 5 bases from V and 5 from J, leaving 18 bases between them. There are 16 residues in the CDR3. In nucleotides, the CDR3 is TGTGCCAGCTCATATCAAGGCAGCGCAGCTACCGGGGAGCTGTTTTTT. This gives the protein CASSYQGSAATGELFF.